The rows below give T cell receptor delta chains drawn from one sample of a study of gamma-delta chains in newborns, infants, children. TCRdb re-processed the reads using CATT. The table has some 4,000 delta-chain clones, more than 5% seen once. Sequencing was done on a sample of blood. These receptors all come from a child who was a newborn, infant or young child, either healthy, febrile or measles-vaccinated (not recorded which). Both conserved end residues are part of each CDR3. The D gene is left open where the match is weak. Some rows have no size entry. The others give once, few or many, or a class for an expanded clone.

abundance	v_gene	j_gene	d_gene	CDR3aa	CDR3nt
.	TRDV2	TRDJ3	TRDD3	CACDTTGAFSWDTRQMFF	TGTGCCTGTGACACTACTGGGGCTTTCTCCTGGGACACCCGACAGATGTTTTTC
medium-sized	TRDV2	TRDJ3	TRDD3	CACDTGGYRSSWDTRQMFF	TGTGCCTGTGACACCGGGGGATACCGGAGCTCCTGGGACACCCGACAGATGTTTTTC
.	TRDV2	TRDJ3	TRDD3	CACDTVSGGYPWDTRQMFF	TGTGCCTGTGACACCGTTTCTGGGGGATACCCCTGGGACACCCGACAGATGTTTTTC
.	TRDV2	TRDJ2	TRDD3	CACDPLLGILGGRLTAQLFF	TGTGCCTGTGACCCCCTGTTGGGGATACTGGGGGGTCGTTTGACAGCACAACTCTTCTTT
.	TRDV1	TRDJ1	TRDD3	CALGFHWGFYTDKLIF	TGTGCTCTTGGGTTTCACTGGGGGTTTTACACCGATAAACTCATCTTT
.	TRDV2	TRDJ3	TRDD3	CACDTVWGIREGDTRQMFF	TGTGCCTGTGACACCGTGTGGGGGATACGCGAAGGGGACACCCGACAGATGTTTTTC
few	TRDV2	TRDJ2	TRDD3	CACDILGGITAQLFF	TGTGCCTGTGACATACTGGGGGGAATCACAGCACAACTCTTCTTT
.	TRDV2	TRDJ3	.	CACDTVGDSLSSWDTRQMFF	TGTGCCTGTGACACCGTCGGGGATTCGCTGAGCTCCTGGGACACCCGACAGATGTTTTTC
few	TRDV2	TRDJ1	TRDD3	CACDHVLGDTRTPDADKLIF	TGTGCCTGTGACCACGTACTGGGGGATACGCGGACTCCGGACGCCGATAAACTCATCTTT
.	TRDV2	TRDJ3	TRDD3	CACDTGGYGSSWDTRQMFF	TGTGCCTGTGACACCGGGGGATACGGCAGCTCCTGGGACACCCGACAGATGTTTTTC
medium-sized	TRDV2	TRDJ3	.	CACDSAGGSWDTRQMFF	TGTGCCTGTGACTCTGCTGGCGGCTCCTGGGACACCCGACAGATGTTTTTC
.	TRDV1	TRDJ1	TRDD2	CALGEPSYGGYTDKLIF	TGTGCTCTTGGGGAGCCTTCCTACGGGGGATACACCGATAAACTCATCTTT
.	TRDV2	TRDJ3	.	CACDTRAYIWDTRQMFF	TGTGCCTGTGACACGAGGGCTTATATCTGGGACACCCGACAGATGTTTTTC
.	TRDV2	TRDJ3	.	CACDTAGVTSWDTRQMFF	TGTGCCTGTGACACGGCCGGGGTCACCTCCTGGGACACCCGACAGATGTTTTTC
.	TRDV2	TRDJ1	.	CACDAGTLLGRTDKLIF	TGTGCCTGTGACGCTGGCACTTTACTCGGGAGGACCGATAAACTCATCTTT
few	TRDV2	TRDJ3	TRDD3	CACDTTGGPSSWDTRQMFF	TGTGCCTGTGACACTACTGGGGGCCCCAGCTCCTGGGACACCCGACAGATGTTTTTC
.	TRDV2	TRDJ3	TRDD3	CACDTGGYSGSWDTRQMFF	TGTGCCTGTGACACTGGGGGATACTCGGGCTCCTGGGACACCCGACAGATGTTTTTC
few	TRDV2	TRDJ2	TRDD3	CACDPVLGDRKALTAQLFF	TGTGCCTGTGATCCAGTACTGGGGGATAGAAAAGCTTTGACAGCACAACTCTTCTTT
.	TRDV2	TRDJ2	TRDD3	CACDTVLGDPRALTAQLFF	TGTGCCTGTGACACCGTACTGGGGGATCCCCGAGCTTTGACAGCACAACTCTTCTTT
few	TRDV2	TRDJ3	.	CACDPLRHWDTRQMFF	TGTGCCTGTGACCCACTTAGACACTGGGACACCCGACAGATGTTTTTC
few	TRDV1	TRDJ3	TRDD3	CALGDLGDSSDTRQMFF	TGTGCTCTTGGGGACCTGGGGGATAGCAGCGACACCCGACAGATGTTTTTC
few	TRDV1	TRDJ1	TRDD3	CALGGAPGGGYQSDKLIF	TGTGCTCTTGGGGGGGCCCCTGGTGGGGGATACCAGAGCGATAAACTCATCTTT
.	TRDV2	TRDJ3	TRDD3	CACDTSWGSSSWDTRQMFF	TGTGCCTGTGACACGAGCTGGGGGTCAAGCTCCTGGGACACCCGACAGATGTTTTTC
.	TRDV2	TRDJ3	TRDD3	CACDEVGDTHGDTRQMFF	TGTGCCTGTGACGAGGTGGGGGATACCCACGGGGACACCCGACAGATGTTTTTC
medium-sized	TRDV2	TRDJ2	TRDD3	CACDTLLGDPTLTAQLFF	TGTGCCTGTGACACCCTACTGGGGGATCCTACTTTGACAGCACAACTCTTCTTT
.	TRDV1	TRDJ1	.	CALGEGPWPIYTDKLIF	TGTGCTCTTGGGGAAGGGCCCTGGCCCATCTACACCGATAAACTCATCTTT
.	TRAV29/DV5	TRDJ1	TRDD3	CAASGTGGSRSYTDKLIF	TGTGCAGCAAGCGGTACTGGGGGATCTCGATCGTACACCGATAAACTCATCTTT
few	TRDV2	TRDJ3	TRDD3	CACDTGFGGYLSSWDTRQMFF	TGTGCCTGTGACACCGGATTTGGGGGATACCTGAGCTCCTGGGACACCCGACAGATGTTTTTC
.	TRDV2	TRDJ2	.	CACDTVGASGEQLFF	TGTGCCTGTGACACCGTGGGGGCCTCGGGAGAACAACTCTTCTTT
few	TRAV29/DV5	TRDJ1	TRDD3	CAASAGGYTDKLIF	TGTGCAGCAAGCGCGGGGGGATACACCGATAAACTCATCTTT
.	TRDV2	TRDJ3	TRDD3	CACDTVLGDPSWDTRQMFF	TGTGCCTGTGACACCGTACTGGGGGACCCCTCCTGGGACACCCGACAGATGTTTTTC
few	TRDV1	TRDJ2	.	CALGEPLPTAQLFF	TGTGCTCTTGGGGAGCCACTCCCGACAGCACAACTCTTCTTT
few	TRDV2	TRDJ3	.	CACDKGINDWDTRQMFF	TGTGCCTGTGACAAAGGGATAAACGACTGGGACACCCGACAGATGTTTTTC
few	TRDV2	TRDJ2	TRDD3	CACDGLGGFPALTAQLFF	TGTGCCTGTGACGGCCTTGGGGGATTCCCCGCTTTGACAGCACAACTCTTCTTT
medium-sized	TRDV2	TRDJ1	TRDD3	CACDTAYWGIRANTDKLIF	TGTGCCTGTGACACCGCGTACTGGGGGATACGCGCGAATACCGATAAACTCATCTTT
.	TRDV2	TRDJ3	TRDD3	CACDRLLGDTGSWDTRQMFF	TGTGCCTGTGACAGACTACTGGGGGATACAGGCTCCTGGGACACCCGACAGATGTTTTTC
.	TRDV2	TRDJ1	TRDD3	CACDTVLGDNGLTDKLIF	TGTGCCTGTGACACAGTACTGGGGGATAACGGACTCACCGATAAACTCATCTTT
few	TRDV2	TRDJ2	TRDD3	CACDTWGIQTAQLFF	TGTGCCTGTGACACCTGGGGGATACAGACAGCACAACTCTTCTTT
.	TRDV2	TRDJ3	TRDD3	CACDTVYWGALSWDTRQMFF	TGTGCCTGTGACACCGTGTACTGGGGGGCCCTCTCCTGGGACACCCGACAGATGTTTTTC
few	TRDV1	TRDJ1	.	CALGELLSPSDKLIF	TGTGCTCTTGGGGAACTACTAAGCCCCTCCGATAAACTCATCTTT
few	TRDV2	TRDJ2	TRDD3	CACDVLGDKKELALTAQLFF	TGTGCCTGTGACGTACTGGGGGATAAAAAGGAACTTGCTTTGACAGCACAACTCTTCTTT
.	TRDV1	TRDJ1	.	CALGELGTSYRCGSRTGGLLTDKLIF	TGTGCTCTTGGGGAACTAGGGACTTCCTACCGTTGTGGCTCTCGAACTGGGGGACTCCTCACCGATAAACTCATCTTT
few	TRDV2	TRDJ3	.	CACDTLLGVGDTRQMFF	TGTGCCTGTGACACTCTACTGGGAGTCGGGGACACCCGACAGATGTTTTTC
few	TRDV2	TRDJ3	TRDD3	CACDSAGGGLSWDTRQTFF	TGTGCCTGTGACTCAGCTGGGGGAGGTCTCTCCTGGGACACCCGACAGACGTTTTTC
medium-sized	TRDV2	TRDJ2	TRDD3	CACDTVGEALTAQLFF	TGTGCCTGTGACACCGTGGGGGAAGCTTTGACAGCACAACTCTTCTTT
medium-sized	TRDV2	TRDJ3	TRDD3	CACDTAWGSSWDTRQMFF	TGTGCCTGTGACACCGCCTGGGGGAGCTCCTGGGACACCCGACAGATGTTTTTC
medium-sized	TRDV2	TRDJ2	.	CACDTVGARSLTAQLFF	TGTGCCTGTGACACCGTGGGGGCCCGCTCTTTGACAGCACAACTCTTCTTT